This TCR beta chain was documented in a study of blood T cell repertoires in COVID-19 (dated by TCRdb to the early 2020s). About the full investigation: Samples covering the acute and convalescent phases of COVID-19 were provided by collaborators in the United States, Italy and Spain. The material from the prospective study consisted of cDNA or gDNA derived from T cells, B-cell-depleted T cells, or PBMCs. Subjects who had been exposed to COVID-19, were actively infected with it, or had recovered from it provided the deeply sampled blood TCRbeta repertoires that made up the dataset. The repertoires were released in a freely available public database intended as a resource for research on the immune response to SARS-CoV-2. Samples came from the ongoing ImmuneRACE study (first 160 participants) plus 1,254 subjects from 6 global collaborators. Nearly every sample came with metadata listing a de-identified subject ID, COVID-19 status, age in years and sex. Where available, HLA class I and class II types were taken from metadata supplied by the sample provider and were not determined by assay-based typing. The research as a whole found: How much clinical and demographic metadata was included differed by source and by participant, and the metadata was provided uncurated.

Participants in the prospective study were aged about 18 to 100 years, lived in 24 United States geographic areas, and enrolled through a virtual design. In the prospective study, cohorts were assigned on the basis of participant-reported clinical history obtained from a screening survey and a study questionnaire. Recovered participants in ImmuneRACE Cohort 3 were defined by two consecutive negative NP/OP PCR tests, clearance by a healthcare professional, or resolution of symptoms. In the prospective study, mobile phlebotomists collected whole blood, serum and a nasopharyngeal or oropharyngeal swab from each participant. Participants in the prospective study had the option to provide additional blood draws and questionnaires over an approximately 2-month period. Before DNA extraction, blood samples from the prospective study were shipped at room temperature or frozen. On this clone itself: Its antigen is unknown. No quality values exist for individual bases; no much larger clone is one base distant.

TCRbeta CDR3 regions were amplified from genomic DNA using the immunoSEQ Assay, a bias-controlled multiplex PCR. On the authors' methods: Nucleated cell counts per sample were estimated from amplification of reference gene primers within the assay. To quantify the absolute abundance of each unique TCRbeta CDR3 rearrangement, sequence reads were collapsed and filtered. For each sample, productive Simpson clonality was calculated by taking the square root of Simpson's diversity index across productive rearrangements. TCRdb's version of the immuneACCESS table is confined to in-frame rearrangements and falls short of the full clone set. An unresolved V gene accounts for under half of the shortfall where checked; the remainder is of unknown origin. V and J calls and clone size come straight from that table; D and trimming were deduced from the DNA. Present in this sample are approximately 490,000 clones, roughly 87% of which were seen just once. The ten largest clones take up 0.7% of the sample.

CDR1 and CDR2 are drawn from the germline V gene (reference sequence): LNHDA, SQIVND. The CDR3 runs 14 amino acids, cysteine and phenylalanine included. CDR3 DNA is the only sequence kept; it has 42 bases, read in frame from the first base. At the junction V is shortened by 3 bases and J by 1 base, with 9 bases in between. Recombination linked TRBV19 to TRBJ1-1; the D gene is not confidently resolved. The sequence was obtained from a woman between 18 and 30 years old who had recovered from COVID-19. The material sequenced was PBMCs or T cells enriched from blood (not recorded which). The CDR3 protein: CASSIVLGNTEAFF. The nucleotides are TGTGCCAGTAGTATCGTTCTAGGGAACACTGAAGCTTTCTTT.